A single sample gave rise to the 12 T cell receptor beta chains below, sequenced in a study of blood T cell repertoires in COVID-19. Only in-frame clones appear in the TCRdb table, and some are missing; sequencing was by immunoSEQ multiplex PCR. Among about 94,000 clones listed, 65% to 85% were seen once. The material sequenced was peripheral blood. The origin of the receptors is a man aged 55 to 70 with acute or convalescent COVID-19.

The J gene is TRBJ1-1, the V gene TRBV7-8; no clear D gene. The V end was cut by 2 bases, the J end by 1 base, with 8 bases between. This CDR3 spans 14 amino acids. The germline V gene has CDR1 SGHVS and CDR2 FQNEAQ. The CDR3 protein is CASSLSPRNTEAFF. The DNA for the CDR3 is TGTGCCAGCAGCTTATCCCCCAGGAACACTGAAGCTTTCTTT.

The CDR3 DNA follows: TGTGCCACCAGGCCCACAGGTTCAGTAAACACTGAAGCTTTCTTT. Amino acid sequence: CATRPTGSVNTEAFF. The V call is TRBV25-1, the J call TRBJ1-1, with a possible D match to TRBD1 (5 bases). This CDR3 is built from 15 residues. Per germline, CDR1 MGHDK and CDR2 SYGVNS. V was shortened by 10 bases and J by 2 bases, with 20 bases between the two germline ends.

This sequence joins TRBV11-2 and TRBJ2-2; 7 bases align to TRBD1. Germline CDR1 reads SGHAT; CDR2 reads FQNNGV. The junction had 7 bases not matched to a gene; V was cut back by 6 bases and J by 3 bases. This CDR3 is 15 amino acids long. The CDR3 DNA is TGTGCCAGCAGGTTTACAGGGGTCGACACCGGGGAGCTGTTTTTT. It specifies CASRFTGVDTGELFF.

The V gene is TRBV6-6, the J gene TRBJ2-1; 10 bases fit TRBD2. The length of the CDR3 is 16 residues. The V segment lost 2 bases and the J segment 6 bases; nucleotides outside the gene matches: 7. Germline loops: CDR1 MNHNY, CDR2 SVGAGI (reference sequence). In DNA, the CDR3 is TGTGCCAGCAGTTACAAACTAGCGGGGAACCCCAATGAGCAGTTCTTC. Encoded protein: CASSYKLAGNPNEQFF.

V is TRBV24-1 and J is TRBJ2-7; perhaps TRBD1 as D (6 bases). Trimming removed 2 bases from V and 2 bases from J, with 9 bases in between. Germline V gene sequence: CDR1 KGHDR, CDR2 SFDVKD. The CDR3 sequence is 14 residues long. This chain's CDR3 is CATSDSRDTYEQYF. CDR3 in DNA: TGTGCCACCAGTGATTCACGGGACACCTACGAGCAGTACTTC.

CDR3 bases: TGCGCCAGCAGCTTGGGGCAGTTCACAGATACGCAGTATTTT. Its translation: CASSLGQFTDTQYF. The chain recombines TRBV5-1 with TRBJ2-3, with D unresolved. Germline V gene data show CDR1 as SGHRS and CDR2 as YFSETQ. The CDR3 runs to 14 residues. V was cut by 0 bases and J by 2 bases, with 7 bases left in between.

This clone occurred a few times. The V call is TRBV19, the J call TRBJ1-2; D is possibly TRBD1 (6 bases). This CDR3 has 14 residues. From germline, CDR1 is LNHDA and CDR2 SQIVND (reference sequence). V was cut by 4 bases and J by 1 base, with 10 bases left in between. CDR3 sequence reads: CASSTQQGNYGYTF. The CDR3 DNA is TGTGCCAGTAGTACACAACAGGGTAACTATGGCTACACCTTC. Together with reference TRBV19 and TRBJ1-2, the CDR3 gives the full variable domain: DGGITQSPKYLFRKEGQNVTLSCEQNLNHDAMYWYRQDPGQGLRLIYYSQIVNDFQKGDIAEGYSVSREKKESFPLTVTSAQKNPTAFYLCASSTQQGNYGYTFGSGTRLTVV.

About this clone: Other DNA sequences from this sample encode an identical CDR3 as well. CDR3 DNA: TGTGCCAGCAGCCAGGGCCACCCTAACACCGGGGAGCTGTTTTTT. It specifies CASSQGHPNTGELFF. The rearrangement links TRBV3-1 (or the pseudogene TRBV3-2) to TRBJ2-2, with D unclear. The CDR3 length is 15 residues. The V end lost 3 bases, the J end lost 2 bases, and 10 bases lay between the germline ends. Germline loops: CDR1 LGHDT, CDR2 YNNKEL (reference sequence).

This clone was seen just once. The chain couples TRBV24-1 to TRBJ2-5, with TRBD1 matching 10 bases. The CDR3 consists of 16 residues. V trimming: 4 bases; J trimming: 4 bases; junction bases outside the gene matches: 8. The germline V gene has CDR1 KGHDR and CDR2 SFDVKD. As DNA, the CDR3 is TGTGCCACCAGTGAACGGACAGGGGGAATGAGAGAGACCCAGTACTTC. Translating gives CATSERTGGMRETQYF.

V and J are TRBV19 and TRBJ1-6, with D maybe TRBD1 (6 bases). CDR1 LNHDA and CDR2 SQIVND come from the germline V gene (reference sequence). The V end was cut by 3 bases, the J end by 10 bases, with 16 bases between. The CDR3 covers 15 residues. The CDR3 sequence is CASSILGQSPSPLHF. CDR3 DNA: TGTGCCAGTAGTATCCTGGGACAAAGTCCCTCACCCCTCCACTTT.

This sequence joins TRBV18 and TRBJ2-2; no clear D. The CDR3 is 12 amino acids. Germline V gene sequence: CDR1 KGHSH, CDR2 LQKENI. V shed 3 bases and J shed 5 bases, with 4 bases lying between them. The CDR3 DNA follows: TGTGCCAGCTCACCCTTAACCGGGGAGCTGTTTTTT. This translates into CASSPLTGELFF. The variable domain in full, with the rest retrieved from reference TRBV18 and TRBJ2-2, is NAGVMQNPRHLVRRRGQEARLRCSPMKGHSHVYWYRQLPEEGLKFMVYLQKENIIDESGMPKERFSAEFPKEGPSILRIQQVVRGDSAAYFCASSPLTGELFFGEGSRLTVL.

The rearrangement joins TRBV5-3 to TRBJ2-7; D possibly corresponds to TRBD2 (6 bases). TRBV5-3 is recorded as an ORF, its role being uncertain. V lost 3 bases and J lost 5, with 18 bases in between. The CDR3 totals 15 residues. As DNA, the CDR3 is TGTGCCAGAAGCTCAACCGGGACTCGGGACCACGAGCAGTACTTC. The encoded protein is CARSSTGTRDHEQYF.